This T cell receptor beta chain is drawn from a study of blood T cell repertoires in COVID-19 (dated by TCRdb to the early 2020s). In the study overall: The collaborator samples originated in the United States, Italy and Spain and spanned the acute and convalescent phases of COVID-19. The prospective study material was composed of cDNA or gDNA derived from T cells, B-cell-depleted T cells, or PBMCs. Subjects who had been exposed to COVID-19, were actively infected with it, or had recovered from it provided the deeply sampled blood TCRbeta repertoires that made up the dataset. The repertoires were made available in a free public database intended to serve as a resource for research on the immune response to SARS-CoV-2. Samples were obtained from the ongoing ImmuneRACE study (first 160 participants) and from 1,254 subjects provided by 6 global collaborators. The sample metadata nearly always contained a de-identified subject ID, COVID-19 status, age in years and sex. Where available, HLA class I and class II types were taken from metadata supplied by the sample provider and were not determined by assay-based typing.

TCRbeta CDR3 regions were amplified from genomic DNA by means of the immunoSEQ Assay, a bias-controlled multiplex PCR. Per the original workflow: The number of nucleated cells in each sample was estimated from the amplification of reference gene primers within the assay. To quantify the absolute abundance of each unique TCRbeta CDR3 rearrangement, sequence reads were collapsed and filtered. For each sample, productive Simpson clonality was calculated as the square root of Simpson's diversity index over productive rearrangements. TCRdb limited this immuneACCESS table to in-frame rearrangements with V and J called. A share of clones is missing; checked studies link under half to unresolved V genes, and the rest is unexplained. The V and J calls and the clone size are those of that table, but D and trimming were determined from the DNA. Recorded for this sample are 120,000 to 150,000 clones; roughly 82% of them occurred a single time. The ten largest account for 12% to 15% of the sample.

Summary of the overall study and its limitations: How much clinical and demographic metadata was included differed by source and by participant, and the metadata was provided uncurated.

Each collaborating institution followed its own protocols to collect whole blood in K2EDTA tubes. For TCRbeta analysis, collaborator samples were shipped as frozen whole blood, as isolated PBMCs, or as DNA extracted from either sample type. The junction shows trimming of 1 base on V and 3 bases on J, plus 12 bases between the germline ends. The germline V gene specifies KGHSH as CDR1 and LQKENI as CDR2. Measured from the cysteine to the phenylalanine, the CDR3 is 15 residues long. The DNA shown is the 45-base CDR3, in frame from base 1. Comment on this clone: The specificity of this receptor is unknown. Per-base qualities were not stored, and no clone one base away is much larger.

Sequenced input: peripheral blood. The chain is encoded by TRBV18 joined to TRBJ1-2; TRBD1 could be the D gene, as 5 bases match. This sequence was found in a human donor with acute or convalescent COVID-19. The donor label of this sample is uncertain. The CDR3 loop reads CASSPQWGEDYGYTF. The nucleotide sequence is TGTGCCAGCTCACCACAGTGGGGGGAGGACTATGGCTACACCTTC.